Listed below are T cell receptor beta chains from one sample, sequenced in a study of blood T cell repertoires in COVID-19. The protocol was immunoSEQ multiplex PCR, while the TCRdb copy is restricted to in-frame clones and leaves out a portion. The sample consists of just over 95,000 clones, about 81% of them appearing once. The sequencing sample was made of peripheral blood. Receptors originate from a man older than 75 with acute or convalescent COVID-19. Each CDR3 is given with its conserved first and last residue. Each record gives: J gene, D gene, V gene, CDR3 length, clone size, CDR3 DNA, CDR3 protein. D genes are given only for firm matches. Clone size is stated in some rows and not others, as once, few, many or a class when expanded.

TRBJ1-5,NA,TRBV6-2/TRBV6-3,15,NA,TGTGCCAGCAGTACCAACCGGGGTCCAAATCAGCCCCAGCATTTT,CASSTNRGPNQPQHF
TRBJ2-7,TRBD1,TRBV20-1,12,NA,TGCAGTGCTAGTGTACAGGGGAGCGAGCAGTACTTC,CSASVQGSEQYF
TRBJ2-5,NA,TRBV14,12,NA,TGTGCCAGCAGCCAAGCGTCGGAGACCCAGTACTTC,CASSQASETQYF
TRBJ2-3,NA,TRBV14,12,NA,TGTGCCAGCAGCCAAGCCCGAGATACGCAGTATTTT,CASSQARDTQYF
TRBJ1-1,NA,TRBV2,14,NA,TGTGCCAGCAAAAGTGGGACTGAGAACACTGAAGCTTTCTTT,CASKSGTENTEAFF
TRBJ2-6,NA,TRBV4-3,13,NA,TGCGCCAGCAGCCAAGGTCGCGGGGACGTCCTGACTTTC,CASSQGRGDVLTF
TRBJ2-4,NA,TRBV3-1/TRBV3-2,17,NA,TGTGCCAGCAGCCAAGGAGGACATAGGAGCGCCAAAAACATTCAGTACTTC,CASSQGGHRSAKNIQYF
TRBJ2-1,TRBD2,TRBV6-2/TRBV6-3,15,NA,TGTGCCAGCAGTTGGGACCCGCGGGAGGGATATGAGCAGTTCTTC,CASSWDPREGYEQFF
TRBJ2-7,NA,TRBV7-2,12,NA,TGTGCCAGCACCACGGTAGAATCCGAGCAGTACTTC,CASTTVESEQYF
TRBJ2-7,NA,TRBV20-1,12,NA,TGCAGTGCTAGTTTGGGAGGAGGAGAGCAGTACTTC,CSASLGGGEQYF
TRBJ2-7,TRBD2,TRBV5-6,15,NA,TGTGCCAGCAGCTTGTTGGGGGGGACTGGCTACGAGCAGTACTTC,CASSLLGGTGYEQYF
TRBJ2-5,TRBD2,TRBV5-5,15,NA,TGTGCCAGCAGCTTGGAAGGACTAGCGACAGAGACCCAGTACTTC,CASSLEGLATETQYF
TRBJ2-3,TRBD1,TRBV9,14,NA,TGTGCCAGCAGCGTAAAACAGGGGACAGATACGCAGTATTTT,CASSVKQGTDTQYF
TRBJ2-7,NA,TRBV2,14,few,TGTGCCAGTTCCCAAGGGAGAGGGTCGTACGAGCAGTACTTC,CASSQGRGSYEQYF
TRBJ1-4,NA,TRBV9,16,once,TGTGCCAGCAGCGTCTCGGGGAACGGGGCTAATGAAAAACTGTTTTTT,CASSVSGNGANEKLFF
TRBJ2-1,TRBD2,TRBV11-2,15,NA,TGTGCCAGCAGCTTAGGAGCGGGGGCCCACAATGAGCAGTTCTTC,CASSLGAGAHNEQFF
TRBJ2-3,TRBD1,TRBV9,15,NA,TGTGCCAGCAGCGGGACAGGGTATAGCACAGATACGCAGTATTTT,CASSGTGYSTDTQYF
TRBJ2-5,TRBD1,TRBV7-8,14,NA,TGTGCCAGCAGCCGAACCACAGGGGGCGAGACCCAGTACTTC,CASSRTTGGETQYF
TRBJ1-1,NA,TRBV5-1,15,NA,TGCGCCAGCAGCTTGGAGCGGGGATGGAACACTGAAGCTTTCTTT,CASSLERGWNTEAFF
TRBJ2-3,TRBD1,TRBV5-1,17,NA,TGCGCCAGCAGCCGTACCGCCGGGACAGGGGTAGAGGATACGCAGTATTTT,CASSRTAGTGVEDTQYF
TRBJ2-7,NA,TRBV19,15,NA,TGTGCCAGTAGTCTAGCCGCGGGTAACTCCTACGAGCAGTACTTC,CASSLAAGNSYEQYF
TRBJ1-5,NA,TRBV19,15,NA,TGTGCCAGTAGTCGACCGGGACAATACAATCAGCCCCAGCATTTT,CASSRPGQYNQPQHF
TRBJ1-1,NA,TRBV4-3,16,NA,TGCGCCAGCAGCCTCAGGGTCCTATCCATGAACACTGAAGCTTTCTTT,CASSLRVLSMNTEAFF
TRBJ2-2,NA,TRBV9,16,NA,TGTGCCAGCAGGGGGGACTCCCTTACATGGGGAGGGGAGCTGTTTTTT,CASRGDSLTWGGELFF
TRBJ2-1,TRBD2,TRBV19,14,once,TGTGCCAGTATGAGACTAGCGGGGTCTAATGAGCAGTTCTTC,CASMRLAGSNEQFF
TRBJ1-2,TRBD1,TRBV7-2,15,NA,TGTGCCAGCAGCGGACGGACAGGGACCGCCAGTGGCTACACCTTC,CASSGRTGTASGYTF
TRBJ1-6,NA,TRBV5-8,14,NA,TGTGCCAGCAGCTTGGACAGGGTGGATTCACCCCTCCACTTT,CASSLDRVDSPLHF
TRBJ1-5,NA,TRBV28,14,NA,TGTGCCAGCAGTTTATCGGGGAGGACTCAGCCCCAGCATTTT,CASSLSGRTQPQHF
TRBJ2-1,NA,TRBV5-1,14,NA,TGCGCCAGCAGCTTTACTGTCGCTTACAATGAGCAGTTCTTC,CASSFTVAYNEQFF